This TCR beta chain was captured by sequencing in a study of cytomegalovirus exposure and HLA in healthy donors. Study-wide context: A data release that came early held some 79 million unique TCRs from HLA-typed donors.

The PCR employed 60 Vbeta primers together with 13 Jbeta primers. The method was immunoSEQ multiplex PCR; TCRdb's version includes in-frame clones alone and lacks a portion of them. The data show about 140,000 clones, roughly 70% seen once. The germline gives CDR1 SGHDN, CDR2 FVKESK. Between the trimmed V and J ends, which lost 4 bases and 3 bases, there was a span of 10 bases. CDR3 size: 14 residues. The V call is TRBV14, the J call TRBJ1-5, with D maybe TRBD1 (6 bases). Sample: PBMCs. This receptor was obtained from a man aged 35 to 55 in good health and CMV-seronegative. CDR3 loop: CASSPTGHNQPQHF. DNA for the CDR3: TGTGCCAGCAGCCCCACGGGACACAATCAGCCCCAGCATTTT.